Sequencing of this TCR beta chain was carried out in a study of vaccination effects on CD4 cells after COVID-19. Study as a whole: Vaccination of participants consisted of two doses of either the BNT162b2 or mRNA-1273 vaccine. Some 2 million PBMC per well were cultured with approximately 10 IU/ml IL-2 and about 9.8 ug/ml peptides.

This clone was detected once. What it recognizes is unknown. Sequencing used immunoSEQ multiplex PCR; TCRdb keeps in-frame clones, though not all of them. This sample has 70,000 to 75,000 clones, with more than 70% found just once. General study results and limits: Clones of infection and vaccine origin contracted markedly late after vaccination.

Investigators separated out CD4+ T cells once around 9 days of culture had passed. Trimming took 4 bases from V and 3 from J; bases not matched to a gene: 3. CDR1 and CDR2 from the germline V gene are MNHEY and SVGEGT. This CDR3 is 14 amino acids long. J is TRBJ1-5 and V is TRBV6-2 or TRBV6-3; 7 nucleotides match TRBD1. The TCR comes from a human donor who received a COVID-19 vaccine. Sequencing was performed on CD4+ T cells from PBMCs cultured without peptide, taken before COVID-19 vaccination. CDR3 sequence reads: CASSSTGNNQPQHF. For the CDR3, the DNA is TGTGCCAGCAGTTCGACAGGGAACAATCAGCCCCAGCATTTT.